Listed below are T cell receptor beta chains from one sample, sequenced in a study of T-cell memory formation after mild COVID-19. TCRdb itself ran the 5' RACE reads through MiXCR, one entry per CDR3 protein. This table has 350,000 or so distinct CDR3 sequences, 20% to 25% appearing once. Sequencing was carried out using PBMCs or a T cell subset sorted from them (not recorded which). The receptors stem from a man aged 18 to 35 who had mild COVID-19 (a few samples of this study predate the infection). Cell type and time point are not known. CDR3s include the opening cysteine and the closing phenylalanine or tryptophan. D genes are given only for firm matches. Not every row has a clone size; where given, it reads once, few, many or a size class.

TRBD2	TRBJ2-1	TRBV7-6	few	CASSRPAGSSYNEQFF	TGTGCCAGCAGCAGACCAGCGGGGAGCTCCTACAATGAGCAGTTCTTC
TRBD2	TRBJ2-3	TRBV11-2	once	CASSFRRGGRTSTDTQYF	TGTGCCAGCAGCTTCCGGCGGGGGGGACGGACCTCCACAGATACGCAGTATTTT
-	TRBJ1-5	TRBV7-8	-	CASSLGTAGNQPQHF	TGTGCCAGCAGCTTAGGGACCGCGGGCAATCAGCCCCAGCATTTT
-	TRBJ2-3	TRBV10-2	many	CASSVRADTQYF	TGCGCCAGCAGTGTCCGGGCAGATACGCAGTATTTT
-	TRBJ2-7	TRBV4-3	-	CASSQDRVRRRTGQSYEQYF	TGCGCCAGCAGCCAAGACCGGGTTAGAAGGAGGACCGGACAGTCCTACGAGCAGTACTTC
TRBD2	TRBJ2-3	TRBV6-2/TRBV6-3	-	CASSLLAGRFTDTQYF	TGTGCCAGCAGCTTACTAGCGGGGAGGTTCACAGATACGCAGTATTTT
-	TRBJ2-2	TRBV4-1	few	CASSQVRGPANTGELFF	TGCGCCAGCAGCCAAGTCCGGGGACCCGCGAACACCGGGGAGCTGTTTTTT
-	TRBJ2-1	TRBV5-1	-	CASSWGRNEQFF	TGCGCCAGCAGTTGGGGGAGGAATGAGCAGTTCTTC
-	TRBJ2-2	TRBV4-1	-	CASSNRGELFF	TGCGCCAGCAGCAACCGCGGGGAGCTGTTTTTT
TRBD2	TRBJ2-3	TRBV29-1	-	CSGSGGGTDTQYF	TGCAGCGGCAGCGGGGGGGGCACAGATACGCAGTATTTT